Shown below are 17 T cell receptor beta chains from a single sample sequenced in a study of graft-versus-host responses after intestinal transplantation. Here immunoSEQ multiplex PCR was the method, and the copy in TCRdb shows in-frame clones only, minus some. The table lists about 120,000 clones, over 80% of them singletons. Their cognate antigens are unknown. Material: unstimulated CD4+ T cells sorted from spleen or lymph node cells, obtained before intestinal transplant. The receptors here all came from a human donor who received an intestinal transplant.

The chain is built from TRBV27 and TRBJ2-7; 10 nucleotides agree with TRBD2. The CDR3 has 15 amino acids. Germline CDR1 MNHEY, CDR2 SMNVEV (reference sequence). V was pared by 0 bases and J by 4 bases, with 3 bases of the junction left unmatched. DNA for the CDR3: TGTGCCAGCAGTTTATCCGCTAGCGGGAGATACGAGCAGTACTTC. Protein sequence: CASSLSASGRYEQYF.

This clone was counted a single time. This chain connects TRBV29-1 to TRBJ1-5; no reliable D call. The CDR3 runs 13 residues. Between the trimmed V and J ends, which lost 6 bases and 0 bases, there was a span of 9 bases. Germline V lookup: CDR1 SQVTM, CDR2 ANQGSEA. CDR3 residues: CSVAGNSNQPQHF. Here the CDR3 DNA reads TGCAGCGTAGCGGGGAATAGCAATCAGCCCCAGCATTTT.

The chain combines TRBV2 with TRBJ2-7; no firm D call. The CDR3 spans 14 residues. In germline, CDR1 is SNHLY, CDR2 FYNNEI. V was shortened by 2 bases and J by 1 base, with 9 bases between the two germline ends. The chain's CDR3 is CASSETAPSYEQYF. The CDR3 bases are TGTGCCAGCAGTGAAACCGCGCCGTCCTACGAGCAGTACTTC.

The V call is TRBV7-9, the J call TRBJ2-7, with 15 positions matching TRBD2. V was pared by 4 bases and J by 5 bases, with 3 bases of the junction left unmatched. The CDR3 spans 15 residues. In germline, CDR1 is SEHNR, CDR2 FQNEAQ (reference sequence). DNA for the CDR3: TGTGCCAGCAGCTCGGGACTAGCGGGGGGAGACGAGCAGTACTTC. Protein sequence: CASSSGLAGGDEQYF. The full variable domain, with the rest looked up from reference TRBV7-9 and TRBJ2-7, is DTGVSQNPRHKITKRGQNVTFRCDPISEHNRLYWYRQTLGQGPEFLTYFQNEAQLEKSRLLSDRFSAERPKGSFSTLEIQRTEQGDSAMYLCASSSGLAGGDEQYFGPGTRLTVT.

This sequence joins TRBV30 and TRBJ2-7; possibly TRBD1 for D (5 bases). V lost 2 bases and J 3 bases, leaving 8 bases between the germline ends. The CDR3 is made up of 12 amino acids. Germline CDR1 GTSNPN, CDR2 SVGIG (reference sequence). CDR3 sequence (DNA): TGTGCCTGGAGTCACCAGGGCTACGAGCAGTACTTC. This gives the protein CAWSHQGYEQYF.

The V gene is TRBV5-1, the J gene TRBJ2-1, with D perhaps TRBD2 (6 bases). CDR3 length: 15 residues. The V and J ends lost 7 bases and 1 base respectively, with 15 bases between them. Germline assignment: CDR1 SGHRS and CDR2 YFSETQ. CDR3 region: CASSPGDGSYNEQFF. In nucleotides, the CDR3 is TGCGCCAGCTCGCCGGGGGACGGTTCCTACAATGAGCAGTTCTTC. The full variable domain, completed using reference TRBV5-1 and TRBJ2-1, is KAGVTQTPRYLIKTRGQQVTLSCSPISGHRSVSWYQQTPGQGLQFLFEYFSETQRNKGNFPGRFSGRQFSNSRSEMNVSTLELGDSALYLCASSPGDGSYNEQFFGPGTRLTVL.

The rearrangement joins TRBV2 to TRBJ2-2; 8 positions match TRBD1. The CDR3 covers 14 residues. Trimming took 6 bases from V and 5 from J; bases not matched to a gene: 5. Per the germline V gene, CDR1 is SNHLY and CDR2 is FYNNEI. The CDR3 bases are TGTGCCAGCAGAGACAGGGGAATAACCGGGGAGCTGTTTTTT. Residues: CASRDRGITGELFF. Looking up the rest from reference TRBV2 and TRBJ2-2 gives the full variable domain: EPEVTQTPSHQVTQMGQEVILRCVPISNHLYFYWYRQILGQKVEFLVSFYNNEISEKSEIFDDQFSVERPDGSNFTLKIRSTKLEDSAMYFCASRDRGITGELFFGEGSRLTVL.

Regarding this clone: The sample holds other DNA sequences that translate to the same CDR3. This rearrangement joins TRBV5-1 to TRBJ2-7; D unclear. The ends were cut back, 0 bases at V and 3 bases at J, with 4 bases in the middle. CDR3 length equals 12 residues. In germline, CDR1 is SGHRS, CDR2 YFSETQ. The CDR3 bases are TGCGCCAGCAGCTTGGAGGGCTACGAGCAGTACTTC. Protein product: CASSLEGYEQYF.

The rearrangement links TRBV7-2 to TRBJ2-1; D remains unclear. Germline lookup yields CDR1 SGHTA and CDR2 FQGNSA. The CDR3 loop spans 14 amino acids. V lost 6 bases, J lost 6 bases, and 15 bases lay in between. CDR3 coding DNA: TGTGCCAGCAGTACCCGGTCCCGCTCCAATGAGCAGTTCTTC. This codes for CASSTRSRSNEQFF.

The chain is built from TRBV6-5 and TRBJ2-3, with D possibly matching TRBD2 (6 bases). Germline V gene data show CDR1 as MNHEY and CDR2 as SVGAGI. V shed 5 bases and J shed 2 bases, with 11 bases lying between them. The CDR3 totals 14 residues. CDR3 coding DNA: TGTGCCAGCAGTCACCGGGACTCCACAGATACGCAGTATTTT. Amino acids: CASSHRDSTDTQYF.

V usage is TRBV30 and J usage is TRBJ2-1; possibly TRBD1 or TRBD2 for D (5 bases each). This CDR3 is 14 amino acids long. Germline loops: CDR1 GTSNPN, CDR2 SVGIG (reference sequence). V dropped 4 bases and J dropped 7 bases, with 17 bases sitting between them. CDR3 in DNA: TGTGCCTGGAATCGGGACCGACTGAGGAATGAGCAGTTCTTC. Translation gives CAWNRDRLRNEQFF. The full variable domain, with the rest looked up from reference TRBV30 and TRBJ2-1, is SQTIHQWPATLVQPVGSPLSLECTVEGTSNPNLYWYRQAAGRGLQLLFYSVGIGQISSEVPQNLSASRPQDRQFILSSKKLLLSDSGFYLCAWNRDRLRNEQFFGPGTRLTVL.

The chain is built from TRBV7-9 and TRBJ2-7; D remains unclear. The CDR3 spans 14 residues. The V end lost 1 base, the J end lost 1 base, and 8 bases lay between the germline ends. Germline V gene data show CDR1 as SEHNR and CDR2 as FQNEAQ (reference sequence). CDR3 protein: CASSLVEESYEQYF. For the CDR3, the DNA is TGTGCCAGCAGCTTAGTTGAGGAATCCTACGAGCAGTACTTC.

This clone has just one count. At one boundary the junction diverges from the germline segment, which might be a read error. The chain combines TRBV7-7 with TRBJ1-5, with 7 bases aligning to TRBD1. The CDR3 spans 18 residues. Germline CDR1 is SSHAT and CDR2 is FNYEAQ (reference sequence). This chain's CDR3 is CASSLTNGNTGDDLPQHF. CDR3 DNA sequence: TGTGCTAGCAGCTTAACTAACGGGAATACAGGGGACGATCTGCCCCAGCATTTT.

The chain carries TRBV19 and TRBJ2-2, with D possibly TRBD2 on 6 matching bases. V was pared by 9 bases and J by 4 bases, with 21 bases between. Germline V gene lookup returns CDR1 LNHDA and CDR2 SQIVND (reference sequence). The length of the CDR3 is 16 residues. The CDR3 region has the DNA TGTGCCAGCGACCGGGACTCAGGAACGGGCACCGGGGAGCTGTTTTTT. Translated, it gives CASDRDSGTGTGELFF.

The chain carries TRBV10-3 and TRBJ2-3; D is possibly TRBD2 (6 bases). V was cut by 6 bases and J by 2 bases, with 18 bases left in between. The CDR3 has 16 amino acids. Looked up from germline, CDR1 is ENHRY and CDR2 is SYGVKD. CDR3 sequence reads: CAIRGLGSGPTDTQYF. As DNA, the CDR3 is TGTGCCATCAGAGGACTTGGTAGCGGACCCACAGATACGCAGTATTTT.

To note about this clone: The identical CDR3 is also encoded by other nucleotide sequences in the sample. The chain has TRBV20-1 and TRBJ2-7, with D unclear. The V end lost 3 bases, the J end lost 4 bases, and 7 bases lay between the germline ends. The CDR3 consists of 11 residues. Germline V gene lookup returns CDR1 DFQATT and CDR2 SNEGSKA (reference sequence). DNA of the CDR3: TGCAGTGCTAGGCTGACTTACGAGCAGTACTTC. Its translation: CSARLTYEQYF.

The chain uses TRBV6-5 and TRBJ1-2; no definite D call. Germline V CDR1 and CDR2: MNHEY, SVGAGI. Between the trimmed V and J ends, which lost 7 bases and 5 bases, there was a span of 17 bases. The CDR3 sequence is 14 residues long. As DNA, the CDR3 is TGTGCCAGCACCACCCTGGGCAATTTGTATGGCTACACCTTC. It encodes CASTTLGNLYGYTF.